The 15 T cell receptor beta chains below come from one sample, sequenced in a study of graft-versus-host responses after intestinal transplantation. Sequencing used immunoSEQ multiplex PCR; TCRdb keeps in-frame clones, though not all of them. The data contain approximately 58,000 clones, around 90% of them singletons. The material was PBMCs, obtained roughly 120 days after intestinal transplantation. The receptor source for this set is a human patient who received an intestinal transplant, so some T cells may come from the graft donor.

The chain joins TRBV5-8 to TRBJ2-1, with 8 bases lining up with TRBD2. The CDR3 totals 18 residues. The V and J ends lost 3 bases and 0 bases, in that order; junction bases with no gene match: 11. The germline gives CDR1 SGHTS, CDR2 YDEGEE. Here the CDR3 reads CASSSIHLAGTSYNEQFF. In nucleotides, the CDR3 is TGTGCCAGCAGCTCCATACACTTAGCGGGAACCTCCTACAATGAGCAGTTCTTC.

The genes are TRBV19 and TRBJ2-4, with TRBD1 identical over 9 bases. J lost 9 bases, V lost 4 bases, and 13 bases had no gene match. CDR1 is LNHDA, CDR2 SQIVND, per germline (reference sequence). This CDR3 spans 16 amino acids. CDR3 in amino acids: CASSTRPTGGPGIQYF. The CDR3 DNA reads TGTGCCAGTAGTACCCGACCGACAGGGGGTCCGGGCATTCAGTACTTC.

This clone is a singleton in its sample. The chain has TRBV27 and TRBJ2-7; 7 nucleotides align to TRBD2. The CDR3 sequence is 13 residues long. V was pared by 5 bases and J by 6 bases, with 7 bases of the junction left unmatched. Looked up from germline, CDR1 is MNHEY and CDR2 is SMNVEV (reference sequence). CDR3 DNA sequence: TGTGCCAGCAGTCCCGGACTAGTTCTCGAGCAGTACTTC. It is translated as CASSPGLVLEQYF.

The rearrangement joins TRBV6-6 to TRBJ1-6; 8 bases are a match to TRBD1. The CDR3 totals 14 residues. Germline CDR1 reads MNHNY; CDR2 reads SVGAGI (reference sequence). Unmatched junction bases numbered 2, after V lost 6 bases and J lost 4 bases. The CDR3: CASSRQGYNSPLHF. The CDR3 region has the DNA TGTGCCAGCAGCCGACAGGGGTATAATTCACCCCTCCACTTT.

The DNA for the CDR3 is TGCGCCAGCAGTGAGGGACAGGGCCAGGGCACTGAAGCTTTCTTT. Encoded protein: CASSEGQGQGTEAFF. V usage is TRBV10-1 and J usage is TRBJ1-1; TRBD1 agrees at 8 bases. The CDR3 consists of 15 residues. CDR1 and CDR2 from the germline V gene are WNHNN and SYGVQD (reference sequence). The ends lost 2 bases at V and 4 bases at J; junction bases unmatched: 6.

This chain joins TRBV28 and TRBJ1-5; D ambiguous. This CDR3 is 14 amino acids long. Germline V gene lookup returns CDR1 MDHEN and CDR2 SYDVKM. V lost 5 bases and J lost 3, with 11 bases in between. The CDR3 DNA reads TGTGCCAGCAGTGGGCGGGGTAACAATCAGCCCCAGCATTTT. It yields the protein CASSGRGNNQPQHF.

This chain links TRBV11-2 with TRBJ2-7; D is tentatively TRBD1 or TRBD2 (6 bases each). Looked up from germline, CDR1 is SGHAT and CDR2 is FQNNGV. The CDR3 contains 13 residues. V lost 5 bases, J lost 3 bases, and 11 bases lay in between. This CDR3 reads CASSMGGDYEQYF. The CDR3 DNA is TGTGCCAGCAGCATGGGGGGCGACTACGAGCAGTACTTC.

The CDR3 bases are TGTGCCACCAGCAGAGATGTCAGGGCCCTTTTCTACGAGCAGTACTTC. Residues: CATSRDVRALFYEQYF. The rearrangement uses TRBV15 and TRBJ2-7; maybe TRBD1 (5 bases). Trimming took 0 bases from V and 3 from J, leaving 15 bases between them. The CDR3 covers 16 residues. Germline-derived CDR1 and CDR2 are LNHNV and YYDKDF (reference sequence). Based on the CDR3 plus reference TRBV15 and TRBJ2-7, the full variable domain is DAMVIQNPRYQVTQFGKPVTLSCSQTLNHNVMYWYQQKSSQAPKLLFHYYDKDFNNEADTPDNFQSRRPNTSFCFLDIRSPGLGDTAMYLCATSRDVRALFYEQYFGPGTRLTVT.

The rearrangement links TRBV6-5 to TRBJ1-5, with D possibly TRBD1 on 6 matching bases. Germline CDR1 is MNHEY and CDR2 is SVGAGI. The CDR3 consists of 15 residues. The V end was cut by 6 bases, the J end by 1 base, with 13 bases between. The CDR3 loop reads CASRRQEASNQPQHF. The CDR3, as DNA: TGTGCCAGCAGAAGACAGGAGGCGAGCAATCAGCCCCAGCATTTT.

This clone was found a few times. As DNA, the CDR3 is TGTGCCAGCAGCCCCCTAACAGGGGGCAGATGGCAGTACTTC. Translation: CASSPLTGGRWQYF. This chain connects TRBV27 to TRBJ2-7; the match to TRBD1 covers 9 bases. Germline V gives CDR1 MNHEY, CDR2 SMNVEV (reference sequence). Unmatched junction bases numbered 12, after V lost 6 bases and J lost 9 bases. The CDR3 sequence is 14 residues long.

The chain uses TRBV5-5 and TRBJ1-1, with D possibly matching TRBD1 (5 bases). Trimming cost V 0 bases and J 6 bases, with 21 bases left between them. The CDR3 has 17 amino acids. Looked up from germline, CDR1 is SGHKS and CDR2 is YYEKEE (reference sequence). CDR3 bases: TGTGCCAGCAGCTTGGGGTCGGTCCAAGGGGTTAAGGCTGAAGCTTTCTTT. Protein: CASSLGSVQGVKAEAFF.

The J gene is TRBJ2-5, the V gene TRBV14, with unresolved D. The germline gives CDR1 SGHDN, CDR2 FVKESK. V shed 5 bases and J shed 2 bases, with 15 bases lying between them. The CDR3 loop spans 15 amino acids. The CDR3 DNA follows: TGTGCCAGCAGCAAAATGTCACAAATTCAAGAGACCCAGTACTTC. This gives the protein CASSKMSQIQETQYF.

This rearrangement joins TRBV10-3 to TRBJ1-2; D gene ambiguous. The V end was cut by 5 bases, the J end by 0 bases, with 13 bases between. CDR1 and CDR2 (germline): ENHRY, SYGVKD. This CDR3 spans 15 amino acids. The CDR3 nucleotides read TGTGCCATCAGTAAGACGCTAAACCCTAACTATGGCTACACCTTC. Its translation is CAISKTLNPNYGYTF.

The gene calls are TRBV9 and TRBJ1-2; D remains ambiguous. This CDR3 contains 14 residues. Germline CDR1 reads SGDLS; CDR2 reads YYNGEE. Trimming pared 0 bases from V and 4 bases from J, leaving 10 bases between. The CDR3 nucleotides read TGTGCCAGCAGCGTAGGGTTGGCCCCCTATGGCTACACCTTC. Its protein product is CASSVGLAPYGYTF.

This sequence joins TRBV5-1 and TRBJ2-4; D is unresolved. There are 15 residues in the CDR3. In germline, CDR1 is SGHRS, CDR2 YFSETQ. V lost 0 bases, J lost 4 bases, and 11 bases lay in between. CDR3: CASSLGGVQKNIQYF. The CDR3 nucleotides read TGCGCCAGCAGCTTGGGAGGAGTGCAGAAAAACATTCAGTACTTC.